This T cell receptor beta chain appears in the sequencing data of a study of T cell changes during pregnancy in multiple sclerosis. Assay: immunoSEQ multiplex PCR; the TCRdb copy retains only in-frame clones and omits some. The sample holds around 29,000 clones, more than 90% seen once. The sequenced sample was CD8+ T cells from peripheral blood mononuclear cells, obtained before pregnancy. This clonotype was sampled from a female donor with multiple sclerosis, enrolled in a pregnancy study.

The CDR3, as DNA: TGTGCCAGTAGTCCGGGGACAGGCAATCAGCCCCAGCATTTT. It translates to CASSPGTGNQPQHF. V gene TRBV19 combines with J gene TRBJ1-5; 7 nucleotides align to TRBD1. Germline CDR1 LNHDA, CDR2 SQIVND (reference sequence). The CDR3 covers 14 residues. J lost 2 bases, V lost 5 bases, and 3 bases had no gene match.